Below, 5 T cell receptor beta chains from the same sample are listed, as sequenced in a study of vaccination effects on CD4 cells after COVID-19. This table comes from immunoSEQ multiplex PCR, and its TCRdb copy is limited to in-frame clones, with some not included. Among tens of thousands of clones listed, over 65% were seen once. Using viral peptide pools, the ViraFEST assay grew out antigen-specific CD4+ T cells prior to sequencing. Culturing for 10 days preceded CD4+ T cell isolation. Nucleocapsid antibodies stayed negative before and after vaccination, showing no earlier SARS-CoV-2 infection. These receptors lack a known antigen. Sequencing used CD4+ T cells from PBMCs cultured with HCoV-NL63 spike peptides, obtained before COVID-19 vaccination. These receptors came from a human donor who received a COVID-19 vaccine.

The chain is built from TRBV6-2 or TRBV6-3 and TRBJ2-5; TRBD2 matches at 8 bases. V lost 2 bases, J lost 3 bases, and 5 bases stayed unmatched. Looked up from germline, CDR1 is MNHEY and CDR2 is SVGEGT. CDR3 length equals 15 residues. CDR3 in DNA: TGTGCCAGCAGTTACCCGCGGGGGGAAAAAGAGACCCAGTACTTC. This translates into CASSYPRGEKETQYF.

CDR3 region: CASSSGLRGSGNTIYF. The CDR3 DNA reads TGCGCCAGCAGCTCCGGACTCCGCGGATCTGGAAACACCATATATTTT. The V call is TRBV5-1, the J call TRBJ1-3; unclear D gene. CDR1 is SGHRS and CDR2 is YFSETQ in the germline V gene. This CDR3 is 16 amino acids long. The germline V and J ends were trimmed by 3 bases and 1 base, with 14 bases remaining between them. Full variable domain (outside the CDR3, taken from reference TRBV5-1 and TRBJ1-3): KAGVTQTPRYLIKTRGQQVTLSCSPISGHRSVSWYQQTPGQGLQFLFEYFSETQRNKGNFPGRFSGRQFSNSRSEMNVSTLELGDSALYLCASSSGLRGSGNTIYFGEGSWLTVV.

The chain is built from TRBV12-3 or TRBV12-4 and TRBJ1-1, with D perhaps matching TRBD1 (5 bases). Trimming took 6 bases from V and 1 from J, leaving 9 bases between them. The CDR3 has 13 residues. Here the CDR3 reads CASSLQENTEAFF. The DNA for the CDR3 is TGTGCCAGCAGCTTACAGGAGAACACTGAAGCTTTCTTT.

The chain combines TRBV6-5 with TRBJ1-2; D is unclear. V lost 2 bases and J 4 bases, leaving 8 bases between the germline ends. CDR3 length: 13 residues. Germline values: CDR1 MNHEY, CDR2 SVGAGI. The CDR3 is CASSYGTPYGYTF. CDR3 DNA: TGTGCCAGCAGTTACGGTACCCCCTATGGCTACACCTTC.

Written as DNA, the CDR3 is TGTGCCACCAGCAGGAGGGGGGTCTCCTACGAGCAGTACTTC. Protein: CATSRRGVSYEQYF. This chain connects TRBV15 to TRBJ2-7; either TRBD1 or TRBD2 may supply D (6 bases each). CDR1 is LNHNV and CDR2 is YYDKDF in the germline V gene (reference sequence). V lost 3 bases and J lost 0, with 9 bases in between. This CDR3 is built from 14 residues.